Included here is one T cell receptor beta chain sequence, with context. Its antigen is unknown. These data originate in a study of blood T cells in healthy people across ages. General observations from the study: More naive CD4+ cells and higher diversity were found in long-lived than in aged donors.

Sample-barcoded 5' priming and a J-beta primer mix drove a second PCR of about 6 to 12 cycles. Every single cDNA molecule received a tag from a template-switch adaptor with 12 random nucleotides. MiXCR, run by TCRdb on the 5' RACE reads, gives a single entry per CDR3 protein. This sample carries hundreds of thousands of distinct CDR3 sequences, roughly 44% of them seen once, and the ten largest clones take approximately 22%. Germline lookup yields CDR1 MNHNS and CDR2 SASEGT. This CDR3 has 17 amino acids. Deletions cut 7 bases from V and 0 bases from J, with 20 bases between. The source of this sequence is a woman aged 60 to 75 in good health. The source material was blood. This sequence joins TRBV6-1 and TRBJ2-3; TRBD2 might be the D (6 bases). CDR3 bases: TGTGCCAGCATTCCCGCGTCCAGGGACTCTAGCACAGATACGCAGTATTTT. It codes for CASIPASRDSSTDTQYF.